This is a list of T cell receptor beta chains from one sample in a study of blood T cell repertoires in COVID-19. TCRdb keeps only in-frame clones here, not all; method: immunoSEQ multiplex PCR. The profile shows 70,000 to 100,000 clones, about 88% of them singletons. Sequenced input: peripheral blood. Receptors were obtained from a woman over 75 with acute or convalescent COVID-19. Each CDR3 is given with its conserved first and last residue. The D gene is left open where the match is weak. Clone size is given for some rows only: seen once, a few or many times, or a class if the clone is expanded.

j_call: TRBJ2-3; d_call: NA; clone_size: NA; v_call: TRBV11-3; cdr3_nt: TGTGCCAGCAGCTTAGCGGGAGTTACAGATACGCAGTATTTT; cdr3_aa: CASSLAGVTDTQYF
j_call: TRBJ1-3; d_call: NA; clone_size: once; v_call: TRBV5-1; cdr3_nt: TGCGCCAGCAGCTTGGCGTCAGCTGGAAACACCATATATTTT; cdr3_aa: CASSLASAGNTIYF
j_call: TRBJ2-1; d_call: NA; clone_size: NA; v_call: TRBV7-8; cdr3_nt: TGTGCCAGCAGCTTAGCTTCAGGCATCCTCAATGAGCAGTTCTTC; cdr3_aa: CASSLASGILNEQFF
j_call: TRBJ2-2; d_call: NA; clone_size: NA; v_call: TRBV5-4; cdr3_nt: TGTGCCAGCAGCTTCGTACAGGGTAACACCGGGGAGCTGTTTTTT; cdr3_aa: CASSFVQGNTGELFF
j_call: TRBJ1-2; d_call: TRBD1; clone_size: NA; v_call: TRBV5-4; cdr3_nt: TGTGCCAGCAGCTTACGGTCAGGGGGCATTGGCTATGGCTACACCTTC; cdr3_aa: CASSLRSGGIGYGYTF
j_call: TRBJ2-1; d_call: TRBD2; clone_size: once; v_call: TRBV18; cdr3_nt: TGTGCCAGCTCACCACCGTCGGGAGGGCCCGGCGATGAGCAGTTCTTC; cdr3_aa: CASSPPSGGPGDEQFF
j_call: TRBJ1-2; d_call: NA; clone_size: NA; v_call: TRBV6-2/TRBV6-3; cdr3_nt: TGTGCCAGCAGTTTTCCGGTTGGCTACACCTTC; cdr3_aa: CASSFPVGYTF
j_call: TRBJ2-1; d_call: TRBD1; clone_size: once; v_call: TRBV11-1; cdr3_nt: TGTGCCAGCAGCCCCCGACAGGGCCCCTACAATGAGCAGTTCTTC; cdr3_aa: CASSPRQGPYNEQFF
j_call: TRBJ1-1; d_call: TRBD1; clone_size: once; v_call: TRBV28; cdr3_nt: TGTGCCAGCAGTCTACAGGGGGCTAGGTCCCCTGAAGCTTTCTTT; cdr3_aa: CASSLQGARSPEAFF
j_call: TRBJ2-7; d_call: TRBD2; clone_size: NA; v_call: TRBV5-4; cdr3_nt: TGTGCCAGCTCTATCTCGACTAGCGGTGCTTACGAGCAGTACTTC; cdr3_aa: CASSISTSGAYEQYF
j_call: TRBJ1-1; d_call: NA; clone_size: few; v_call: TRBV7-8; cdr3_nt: TGTGCCAGCAGCCCAGGTCGGAACACTGAAGCTTTCTTT; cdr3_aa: CASSPGRNTEAFF
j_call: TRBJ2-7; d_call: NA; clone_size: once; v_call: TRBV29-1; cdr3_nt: TGCAGCGTTCCGATGGGGGGAAGCCCCTTCGAGCAGTACTTC; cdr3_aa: CSVPMGGSPFEQYF
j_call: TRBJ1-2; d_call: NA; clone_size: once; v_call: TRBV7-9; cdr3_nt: TGTGCCAGCAGCTTAGGATGGGGAGAGAATGGCTACACCTTC; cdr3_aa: CASSLGWGENGYTF
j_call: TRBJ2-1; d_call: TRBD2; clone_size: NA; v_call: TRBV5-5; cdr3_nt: TGTGCCAGCAGTTTACTAGCGGGAGTAAATCGGGACACCTACAATGAGCAGTTCTTC; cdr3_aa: CASSLLAGVNRDTYNEQFF
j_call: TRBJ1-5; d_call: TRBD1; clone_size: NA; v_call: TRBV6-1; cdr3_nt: TGTGCCAGCAGTGATTTCGGACAGGGCAATCAGCCCCAGCATTTT; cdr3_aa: CASSDFGQGNQPQHF
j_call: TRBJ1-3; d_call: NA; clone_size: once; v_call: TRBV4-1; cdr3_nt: TGCGCCAGCAGCCAAGAACTACCCAGGGTTAACACCATATATTTT; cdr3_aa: CASSQELPRVNTIYF
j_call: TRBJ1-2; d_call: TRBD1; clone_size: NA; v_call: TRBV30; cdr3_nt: TGTGCCTGGAGTGTTTTGGGGAGACAGGGTGGCTACACCTTC; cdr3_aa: CAWSVLGRQGGYTF
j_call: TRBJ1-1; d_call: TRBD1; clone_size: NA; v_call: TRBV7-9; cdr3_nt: TGTGCCAGCAGCTTTCCGGGACAGGAAACGAACACTGAAGCTTTCTTT; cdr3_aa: CASSFPGQETNTEAFF
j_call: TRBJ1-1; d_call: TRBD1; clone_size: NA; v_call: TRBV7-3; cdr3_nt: TGTGCCAGCAGCCCCTCCCGGGACAGCCTCACTGAAGCTTTCTTT; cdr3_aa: CASSPSRDSLTEAFF
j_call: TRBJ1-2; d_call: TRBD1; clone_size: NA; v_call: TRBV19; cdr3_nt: TGTGCCAGTAGTACAAAAACCGGGACAGGTCTCTATGGCTACACCTTC; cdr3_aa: CASSTKTGTGLYGYTF
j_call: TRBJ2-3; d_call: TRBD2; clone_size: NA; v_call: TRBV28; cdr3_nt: TGTGCCAGCAGTTTTCCCCGGGGTAGCGGGATAAGAGATACGCAGTATTTT; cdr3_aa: CASSFPRGSGIRDTQYF
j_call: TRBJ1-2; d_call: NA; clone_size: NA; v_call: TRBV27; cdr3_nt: TGTGCCAGCAGTTCGGACAGCAACTATGGCTACACCTTC; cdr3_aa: CASSSDSNYGYTF
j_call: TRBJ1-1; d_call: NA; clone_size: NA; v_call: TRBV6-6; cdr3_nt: TGTGCCAGCAGGGGGGTCGGGGGCACTGAAGCTTTCTTT; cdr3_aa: CASRGVGGTEAFF
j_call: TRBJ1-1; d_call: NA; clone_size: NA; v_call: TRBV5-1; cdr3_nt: TGCGCCAGCAGCTCTCAAAGCGGGGGCACTGAAGCTTTCTTT; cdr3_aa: CASSSQSGGTEAFF
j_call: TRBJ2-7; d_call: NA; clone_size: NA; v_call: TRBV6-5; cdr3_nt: TGTGCCAGCAGTCCCCCCGGGACAAGAAAGGGCGAGCAGTACTTC; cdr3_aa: CASSPPGTRKGEQYF
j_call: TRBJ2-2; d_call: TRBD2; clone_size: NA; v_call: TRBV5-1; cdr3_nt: TGCGCCAGCAGTGTCGCGGGGGGCACCGGGGAGCTGTTTTTT; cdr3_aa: CASSVAGGTGELFF
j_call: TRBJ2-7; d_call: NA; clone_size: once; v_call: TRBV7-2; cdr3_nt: TGTGCCAGCGGCATGAGGAGTTGGGAGCAGTACTTC; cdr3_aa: CASGMRSWEQYF
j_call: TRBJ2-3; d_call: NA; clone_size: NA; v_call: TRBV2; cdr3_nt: TGTGCCAGCAGGGCAGGGGGCACAGATACGCAGTATTTT; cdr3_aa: CASRAGGTDTQYF
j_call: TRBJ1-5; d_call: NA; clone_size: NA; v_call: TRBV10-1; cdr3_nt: TGCGCCACCCCCGTGCCCCAGCATTTT; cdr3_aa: CATPVPQHF
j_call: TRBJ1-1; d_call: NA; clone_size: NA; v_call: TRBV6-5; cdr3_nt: TGTGCCAGCAACCCTCCGGGGGGGGCGGGTGAAGCTTTCTTT; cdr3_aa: CASNPPGGAGEAFF
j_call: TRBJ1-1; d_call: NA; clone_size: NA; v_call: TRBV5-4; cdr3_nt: TGTGCCAGCAGCTCACAGGGGAACACTGAAGCTTTCTTT; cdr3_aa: CASSSQGNTEAFF
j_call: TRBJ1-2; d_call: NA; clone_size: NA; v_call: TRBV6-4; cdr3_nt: TGTGCCAGCAGTGTTACAGACGCTCCTAACTATGGCTACACCTTC; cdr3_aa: CASSVTDAPNYGYTF
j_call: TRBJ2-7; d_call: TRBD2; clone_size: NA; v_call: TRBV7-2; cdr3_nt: TGTGCCAGCAGCCCGACGACTAGCGGGAGGAATGGGCAGTACTTC; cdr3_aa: CASSPTTSGRNGQYF
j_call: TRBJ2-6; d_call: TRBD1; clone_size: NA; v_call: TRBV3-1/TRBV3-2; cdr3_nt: TGTGCCAGCAGCCACCGACAGGGCCTCTCTGGGGCCAACGTCCTGACTTTC; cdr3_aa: CASSHRQGLSGANVLTF
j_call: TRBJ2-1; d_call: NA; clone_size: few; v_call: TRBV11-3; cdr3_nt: TGTGCCAGCAGCTTAGAATTGGCGGGCCTGAATGAGCAGTTCTTC; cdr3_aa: CASSLELAGLNEQFF
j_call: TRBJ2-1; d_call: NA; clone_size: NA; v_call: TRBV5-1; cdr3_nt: TGCGCCAGCAGCTTGATCAGCGGACCTGCCAATGAGCAGTTCTTC; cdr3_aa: CASSLISGPANEQFF
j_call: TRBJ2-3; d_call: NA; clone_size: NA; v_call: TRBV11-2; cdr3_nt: TGTGCCAGCAGCCCTTGGACTGGTCGGGATACGCAGTATTTT; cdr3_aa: CASSPWTGRDTQYF
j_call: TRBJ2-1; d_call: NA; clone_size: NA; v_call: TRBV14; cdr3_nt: TGTGCCAGCAGCCAAGACGGGGTATGGATACCCGAGCAGTTCTTC; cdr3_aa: CASSQDGVWIPEQFF
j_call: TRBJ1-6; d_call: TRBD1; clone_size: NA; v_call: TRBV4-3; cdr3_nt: TGCGCCAGCAGCCATCGACAAGGGACAGTGGTAGCCCTCCACTTT; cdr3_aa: CASSHRQGTVVALHF
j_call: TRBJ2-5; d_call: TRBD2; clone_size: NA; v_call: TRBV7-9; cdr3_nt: TGTGCCAGCAGCTTAGCTAGCGGGGGGGAAGAGACCCAGTACTTC; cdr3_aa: CASSLASGGEETQYF
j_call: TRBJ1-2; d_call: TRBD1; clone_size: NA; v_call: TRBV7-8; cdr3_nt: TGTGCCAGCAGCCCAAAGACAGGGGTTAACTATGGCTACACCTTC; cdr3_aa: CASSPKTGVNYGYTF
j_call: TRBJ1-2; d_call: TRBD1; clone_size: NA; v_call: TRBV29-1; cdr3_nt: TGCAGCGTATCCCGGGACAGCCCAACATTTAACTATGGCTACACCTTC; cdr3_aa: CSVSRDSPTFNYGYTF
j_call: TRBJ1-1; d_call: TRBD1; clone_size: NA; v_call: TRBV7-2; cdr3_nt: TGTGCCAGCAGCAGACAGGGTCTTCCCTACACTGAAGCTTTCTTT; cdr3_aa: CASSRQGLPYTEAFF
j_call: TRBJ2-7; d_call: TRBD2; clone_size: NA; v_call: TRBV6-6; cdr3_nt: TGTGCCAGCAGTTTTAGACAACCGGGACTAGCAGGCGAGCAGTACTTC; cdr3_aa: CASSFRQPGLAGEQYF
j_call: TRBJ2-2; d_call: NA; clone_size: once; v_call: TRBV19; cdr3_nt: TGTGCCAGTAGTATAAGAAGGGGCACCGGGGAGCTGTTTTTT; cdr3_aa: CASSIRRGTGELFF